The table lists the clone carrying this TCR beta chain with a few counts. This CDR3 comprises 15 residues. In germline, CDR1 is LGHNA, CDR2 YNFKEQ. V dropped 4 bases and J dropped 2 bases, with 12 bases sitting between them. TCRdb re-called the RT-PCR reads with MiXCR, one entry per CDR3 protein. The repertoire has fewer than 250,000 distinct CDR3 sequences, 14% of them found once; the top ten carry around 10%. The data stem from a study of patients and donors after allogeneic stem cell transplantation. The sequence was collected from a human donor who was either an allogeneic HSCT recipient or a stem cell or donor lymphocyte infusion donor (not recorded which). It is not recorded whose cells these are; they may come from a transplant donor. V gene TRBV4-2 combines with J gene TRBJ1-3; the D gene is possibly TRBD1 (6 bases). The sequenced sample was blood, either unsorted or a sorted T cell fraction (not recorded which). The DNA for the CDR3 is TGTGCCAGCAGCCGAGAGGGGGGACCTGGAAACACCATATATTTT. It codes for CASSREGGPGNTIYF.